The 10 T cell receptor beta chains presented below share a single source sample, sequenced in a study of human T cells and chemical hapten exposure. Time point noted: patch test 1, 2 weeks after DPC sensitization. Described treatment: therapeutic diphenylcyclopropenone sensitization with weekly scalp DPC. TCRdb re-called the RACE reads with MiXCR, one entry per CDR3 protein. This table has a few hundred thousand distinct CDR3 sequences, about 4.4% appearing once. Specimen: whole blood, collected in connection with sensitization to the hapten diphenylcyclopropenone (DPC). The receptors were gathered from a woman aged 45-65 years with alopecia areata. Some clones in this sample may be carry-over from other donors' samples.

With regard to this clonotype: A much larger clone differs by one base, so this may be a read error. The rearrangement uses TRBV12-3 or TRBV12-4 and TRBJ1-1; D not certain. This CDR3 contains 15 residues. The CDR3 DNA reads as TGTGCCAGCAGTCCGGGCAGACGTTGGAACACTAAAGCTTTCTTT. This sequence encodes CASSPGRRWNTKAFF.

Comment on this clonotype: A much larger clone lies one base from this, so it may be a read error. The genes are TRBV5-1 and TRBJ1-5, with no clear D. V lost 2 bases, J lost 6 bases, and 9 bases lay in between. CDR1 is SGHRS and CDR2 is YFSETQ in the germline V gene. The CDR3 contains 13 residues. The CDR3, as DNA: TGCGCCAGCAGCTTCGAGGTGGGTCAGCCCCAGCATTTT. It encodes CASSFEVGQPQHF.

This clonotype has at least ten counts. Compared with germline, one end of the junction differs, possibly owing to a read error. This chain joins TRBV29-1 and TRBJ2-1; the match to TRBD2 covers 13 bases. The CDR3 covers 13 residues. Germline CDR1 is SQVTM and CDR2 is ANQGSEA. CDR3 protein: CSAEAGTSGKQFF. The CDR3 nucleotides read TGCAGCGCTGAAGCAGGGACTAGCGGGAAGCAGTTCTTC.

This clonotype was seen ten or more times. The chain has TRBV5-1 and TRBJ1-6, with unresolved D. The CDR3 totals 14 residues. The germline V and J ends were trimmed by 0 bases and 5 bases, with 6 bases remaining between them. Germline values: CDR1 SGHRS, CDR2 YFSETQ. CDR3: CASSLAQDNSPLHF. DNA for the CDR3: TGCGCCAGCAGCTTGGCTCAGGATAATTCACCCCTCCACTTT.

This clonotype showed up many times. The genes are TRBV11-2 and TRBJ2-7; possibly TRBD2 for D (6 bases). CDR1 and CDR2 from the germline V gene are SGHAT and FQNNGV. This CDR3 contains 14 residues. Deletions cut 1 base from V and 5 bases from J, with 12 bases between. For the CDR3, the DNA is TGTGCCAGCAGCTTAGTTGGAGGGATCGACGAGCAGTACTTC. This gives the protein CASSLVGGIDEQYF.

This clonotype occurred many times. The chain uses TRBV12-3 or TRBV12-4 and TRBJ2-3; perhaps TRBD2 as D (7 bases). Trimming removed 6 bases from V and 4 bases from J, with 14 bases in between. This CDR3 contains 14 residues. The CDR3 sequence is CASSNGGGADTQYF. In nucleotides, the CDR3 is TGTGCCAGCAGCAACGGAGGGGGGGCAGATACGCAGTATTTT.

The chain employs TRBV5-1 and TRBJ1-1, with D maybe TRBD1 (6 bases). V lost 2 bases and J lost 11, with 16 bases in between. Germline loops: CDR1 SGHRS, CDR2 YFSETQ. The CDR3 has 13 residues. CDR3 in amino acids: CASSLMGAEVAFF. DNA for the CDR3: TGCGCCAGCAGCTTAATGGGGGCTGAGGTGGCTTTCTTT. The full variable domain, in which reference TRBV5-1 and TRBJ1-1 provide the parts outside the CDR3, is KAGVTQTPRYLIKTRGQQVTLSCSPISGHRSVSWYQQTPGQGLQFLFEYFSETQRNKGNFPGRFSGRQFSNSRSEMNVSTLELGDSALYLCASSLMGAEVAFFGQGTRLTVV.

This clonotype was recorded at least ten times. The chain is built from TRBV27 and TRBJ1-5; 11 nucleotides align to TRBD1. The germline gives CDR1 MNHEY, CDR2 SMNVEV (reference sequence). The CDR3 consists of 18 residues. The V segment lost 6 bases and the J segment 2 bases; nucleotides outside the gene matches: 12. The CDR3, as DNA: TGTGCCAGCAGCCTTACCTACCGGACAGGGGGCGGCAATCAGCCCCAGCATTTT. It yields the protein CASSLTYRTGGGNQPQHF.

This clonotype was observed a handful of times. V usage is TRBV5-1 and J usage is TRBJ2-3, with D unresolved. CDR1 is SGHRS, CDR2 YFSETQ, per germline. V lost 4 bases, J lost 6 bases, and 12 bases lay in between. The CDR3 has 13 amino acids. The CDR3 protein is CASSQGIPDTQYF. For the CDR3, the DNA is TGCGCCAGCAGCCAAGGAATTCCCGATACGCAGTATTTT.

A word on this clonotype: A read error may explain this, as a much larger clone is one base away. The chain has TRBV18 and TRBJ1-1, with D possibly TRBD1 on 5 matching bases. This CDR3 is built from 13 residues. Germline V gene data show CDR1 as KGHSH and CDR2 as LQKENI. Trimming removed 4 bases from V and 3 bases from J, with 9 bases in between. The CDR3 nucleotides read TGTGCCAGCTCACTTGGACATGACACTGAAGCTTTCTTT. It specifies CASSLGHDTEAFF.